This is a list of T cell receptor beta chains from one sample in a study of B cell selection in AIRE deficiency. The repertoire was sequenced with immunoSEQ multiplex PCR; TCRdb's copy has only in-frame clones and lacks some. The data contain roughly 25,000 clones, about 95% of them singletons. The specimen sequenced was CD4+CD127+ conventional T cells sorted from PBMCs. The source is a human donor in good health. Each CDR3 is given with its conserved first and last residue. The D gene is left open where the match is weak. The size of a clone is reported for some rows only, either as once, few or many, or as a class for expanded clones.

J gene: TRBJ1-3; D gene: .; V gene: TRBV28; clone size: .; CDR3 DNA: TGTGCCAGCAGTTTACAGCCCTCTGGAAACACCATATATTTT; CDR3 protein: CASSLQPSGNTIYF
J gene: TRBJ1-5; D gene: .; V gene: TRBV27; clone size: .; CDR3 DNA: TGTGCCAGCCTGAGCTGGGGTGGGCGCAATCAGCCCCAGCATTTT; CDR3 protein: CASLSWGGRNQPQHF
J gene: TRBJ2-1; D gene: .; V gene: TRBV7-8; clone size: .; CDR3 DNA: TGTGCCAGTATTAAAGCGGGTACTCCTTCCTACAATGAGCAGTTCTTC; CDR3 protein: CASIKAGTPSYNEQFF
J gene: TRBJ2-3; D gene: .; V gene: TRBV5-4; clone size: .; CDR3 DNA: TGTGCCAGCAGCTCCTACACAGATACGCAGTATTTT; CDR3 protein: CASSSYTDTQYF
J gene: TRBJ2-5; D gene: .; V gene: TRBV11-2; clone size: .; CDR3 DNA: TGTGCCAGCAGCCAAAACAACCAAGAGACCCAGTACTTC; CDR3 protein: CASSQNNQETQYF
J gene: TRBJ1-2; D gene: .; V gene: TRBV7-2; clone size: .; CDR3 DNA: TGTGCCAGCTCTGAGGGGTATGGCTACACCTTC; CDR3 protein: CASSEGYGYTF
J gene: TRBJ2-7; D gene: .; V gene: TRBV7-2; clone size: few; CDR3 DNA: TGTGCCAGCAGCCATAGCTACGAGCGGTACTTC; CDR3 protein: CASSHSYERYF
J gene: TRBJ2-5; D gene: .; V gene: TRBV19; clone size: .; CDR3 DNA: TGTGCCAGTAATAATCGGCAGGCGGGAGAGACCCAGTACTTC; CDR3 protein: CASNNRQAGETQYF
J gene: TRBJ2-2; D gene: .; V gene: TRBV19; clone size: .; CDR3 DNA: TGTGCCAGTAGGGGGACTGCCCCAGGGGGGGAGCTGTTTTTT; CDR3 protein: CASRGTAPGGELFF
J gene: TRBJ1-3; D gene: .; V gene: TRBV4-3; clone size: once; CDR3 DNA: TGCGCCAGCAGCCAAGAGCCCCGAAACACCATATATTTT; CDR3 protein: CASSQEPRNTIYF
J gene: TRBJ1-2; D gene: .; V gene: TRBV2; clone size: .; CDR3 DNA: TGTGCCAGCAGTGAAGCGCTTGGTGAAGGGATGACTAACTATGGCTACACCTTC; CDR3 protein: CASSEALGEGMTNYGYTF
J gene: TRBJ1-6; D gene: TRBD1; V gene: TRBV18; clone size: .; CDR3 DNA: TGTGCCAGCTCAGTGACAGGGGGAGATTCACCCCTCCACTTT; CDR3 protein: CASSVTGGDSPLHF
J gene: TRBJ2-5; D gene: .; V gene: TRBV18; clone size: .; CDR3 DNA: TGTGCCAGCTCGCGGTCTGGAGAGACCCAGTACTTC; CDR3 protein: CASSRSGETQYF
J gene: TRBJ2-7; D gene: .; V gene: TRBV14; clone size: .; CDR3 DNA: TGTGCCAGCAGCCGAGGGCCCAGCTACGAGCAGTACTTC; CDR3 protein: CASSRGPSYEQYF
J gene: TRBJ2-1; D gene: .; V gene: TRBV30; clone size: once; CDR3 DNA: TGTGCCTGGGCCCGGGAGCGCTCCTACAATGAGCAGTTCTTC; CDR3 protein: CAWARERSYNEQFF
J gene: TRBJ2-7; D gene: .; V gene: TRBV5-5; clone size: .; CDR3 DNA: TGTGCCAGCAGCCAAGGGGGGCCGAGCGAGCAGTACTTC; CDR3 protein: CASSQGGPSEQYF
J gene: TRBJ2-3; D gene: .; V gene: TRBV19; clone size: .; CDR3 DNA: TGTGCCAGTAGTATAGGCAGGGGCACAGATACGCAGTATTTT; CDR3 protein: CASSIGRGTDTQYF
J gene: TRBJ1-3; D gene: .; V gene: TRBV28; clone size: .; CDR3 DNA: TGTGCCAGCAGTTTGCCGGGGGCGCGGGGAAACACCATATATTTT; CDR3 protein: CASSLPGARGNTIYF
J gene: TRBJ1-3; D gene: .; V gene: TRBV7-7; clone size: .; CDR3 DNA: TGTGCCAGCAGCCCGGGCGGACGGAACTCTGGAAACACCATATATTTT; CDR3 protein: CASSPGGRNSGNTIYF
J gene: TRBJ2-5; D gene: .; V gene: TRBV7-9; clone size: .; CDR3 DNA: TGTGCCAGCAGCTTATCAGAGACCCAGTACTTC; CDR3 protein: CASSLSETQYF
J gene: TRBJ2-5; D gene: .; V gene: TRBV5-1; clone size: .; CDR3 DNA: TGCGCCAGCAGCTTGGGACAGGGAGGGGAGACCCAGTACTTC; CDR3 protein: CASSLGQGGETQYF
J gene: TRBJ2-3; D gene: .; V gene: TRBV7-9; clone size: .; CDR3 DNA: TGTGCCAGCAGCCCTAGTGCGGATACGCAGTATTTT; CDR3 protein: CASSPSADTQYF
J gene: TRBJ2-3; D gene: .; V gene: TRBV5-4; clone size: .; CDR3 DNA: TGTGCCAGCAGCCGGCTAGCGAGACGTAGCACAGATACGCAGTATTTT; CDR3 protein: CASSRLARRSTDTQYF
J gene: TRBJ1-5; D gene: .; V gene: TRBV7-2; clone size: .; CDR3 DNA: TGTGCCAGCAGCCCGTGGGGGTCGGGCAATCAGCCCCAGCATTTT; CDR3 protein: CASSPWGSGNQPQHF
J gene: TRBJ1-1; D gene: .; V gene: TRBV6-1; clone size: once; CDR3 DNA: TGTGCCACCCGCTTTTGGACATGGAACACTGAAGCTTTCTTT; CDR3 protein: CATRFWTWNTEAFF
J gene: TRBJ2-5; D gene: .; V gene: TRBV7-3; clone size: .; CDR3 DNA: TGTGCCAGCAGCTTAAACAGGGAAGAGACCCAGTACTTC; CDR3 protein: CASSLNREETQYF
J gene: TRBJ1-5; D gene: TRBD1; V gene: TRBV2; clone size: few; CDR3 DNA: TGTGCCAGCAGGGGACAGGGAAATCAGCCCCAGCATTTT; CDR3 protein: CASRGQGNQPQHF
J gene: TRBJ2-7; D gene: TRBD1; V gene: TRBV9; clone size: .; CDR3 DNA: TGTGCCAGCAGCGTCCACCCCGCGGACAGGGGGTACGAGCAGTACTTC; CDR3 protein: CASSVHPADRGYEQYF
J gene: TRBJ2-7; D gene: TRBD2; V gene: TRBV7-9; clone size: .; CDR3 DNA: TGTGCCAGCAGCCCTCGAGGTAGCGGGAGAATTGAGCAGTACTTC; CDR3 protein: CASSPRGSGRIEQYF
J gene: TRBJ2-3; D gene: .; V gene: TRBV7-6; clone size: .; CDR3 DNA: TGTGCCAGCAGCTTACAGGGAGGAGATACGCAGTATTTT; CDR3 protein: CASSLQGGDTQYF
J gene: TRBJ1-6; D gene: .; V gene: TRBV6-5; clone size: .; CDR3 DNA: TGTGCCAGCAGTTTCGGGAGTAATTCACCCCTCCACTTT; CDR3 protein: CASSFGSNSPLHF
J gene: TRBJ1-5; D gene: .; V gene: TRBV28; clone size: .; CDR3 DNA: TGTGCCAGCAGTTTGGCGGGAGGGGGGAACAGCAATCAGCCCCAGCATTTT; CDR3 protein: CASSLAGGGNSNQPQHF
J gene: TRBJ1-1; D gene: .; V gene: TRBV6-1; clone size: .; CDR3 DNA: TGTGCCAGCAGTGAAAGGCTTGAGCATGTTTTAGCAGCTTTCTTT; CDR3 protein: CASSERLEHVLAAFF
J gene: TRBJ1-1; D gene: .; V gene: TRBV19; clone size: once; CDR3 DNA: TGTGCCAGCACAATACAGGGAGGCACTGAAGCTTTCTTT; CDR3 protein: CASTIQGGTEAFF
J gene: TRBJ2-3; D gene: .; V gene: TRBV28; clone size: .; CDR3 DNA: TGTGCCAGCAGTTCCCCCTCTGCGGCAAGCACAGATACGCAGTATTTT; CDR3 protein: CASSSPSAASTDTQYF
J gene: TRBJ1-2; D gene: .; V gene: TRBV11-3; clone size: .; CDR3 DNA: TGTGCCAGCAGCTCCACACAGGGCTATGGCTACACCTTC; CDR3 protein: CASSSTQGYGYTF
J gene: TRBJ1-2; D gene: .; V gene: TRBV4-1; clone size: few; CDR3 DNA: TGCGCCAGCAGCCCCCCTACAGGAGATAACTATGGCTACACCTTC; CDR3 protein: CASSPPTGDNYGYTF
J gene: TRBJ1-1; D gene: .; V gene: TRBV6-6; clone size: .; CDR3 DNA: TGTGCCAGCATGCGCTTGTTTGGGGGCATGAGGACTGAAGCTTTCTTT; CDR3 protein: CASMRLFGGMRTEAFF
J gene: TRBJ2-1; D gene: TRBD2; V gene: TRBV5-1; clone size: .; CDR3 DNA: TGCGCCAGCAGCAGGACTAGCGGGACCTACAATGAGCAGTTCTTC; CDR3 protein: CASSRTSGTYNEQFF
J gene: TRBJ1-6; D gene: .; V gene: TRBV5-6; clone size: .; CDR3 DNA: TGTGCCAGCAGCTTGGGGCCGAAGCCCCTCCACTTT; CDR3 protein: CASSLGPKPLHF